The entry that follows covers one TCR beta chain sequence. This sample was taken from a study of blood T cell repertoires in COVID-19. Study-wide context: COVID-19 samples from acute and convalescent phases originated in the United States, Italy and Spain. PBMCs, B-cell-depleted T cells, or T cells provided the cDNA or gDNA that made up the material.

Trimming at V came to 5 bases and at J to 7 bases, leaving 8 bases not matched to a gene. The CDR3 is 14 amino acids. Germline V gene data show CDR1 as KGHSH and CDR2 as LQKENI. How the authors handled the data: Counts of nucleated cells, estimated from reference gene primer amplification, were obtained. Libraries were prepared by immunoSEQ multiplex PCR; TCRdb keeps only in-frame clonotypes and omits some of them. V and J calls and clone size are copied from that table; D and trimming were computed from the DNA. The sample lists hundreds of thousands of clones, about nine tenths occurring once. This rearrangement joins TRBV18 to TRBJ1-2, with TRBD1 matching 9 bases. The TCR sequence derives from a woman in her 30s with active or convalescent COVID-19. Source material: peripheral blood. The CDR3 loop is CASSTGQGFSGYTF. The DNA for the CDR3 is TGTGCCAGCTCAACCGGACAGGGGTTTTCTGGCTACACCTTC.